These T cell receptor beta chains were read from a single sample in a study of T cell changes during pregnancy in multiple sclerosis. The repertoire was sequenced with immunoSEQ multiplex PCR; TCRdb's copy has only in-frame clones and lacks some. This table holds approximately 120,000 clones, about 95% found once. Sample: peripheral blood, taken after pregnancy. Receptors originate from a female donor with multiple sclerosis, enrolled in a pregnancy study. Each CDR3 is given with its conserved first and last residue. Fields, in order: J gene, V gene, D gene, CDR3 DNA, CDR3 protein. D genes are given only for firm matches.

>TRBJ2-2|TRBV5-8|TRBD1
TGTGCCAGCAGTTTACAGGGGGTCCCCACCGGGGAGCTGTTTTTT
CASSLQGVPTGELFF
>TRBJ2-7|TRBV19|TRBD2
TGTGCCAGTAGTATGGGACTAGCGGGAGGAGGTGAGCAGTACTTC
CASSMGLAGGGEQYF
>TRBJ1-2|TRBV20-1|TRBD1
TGCAGTGCCGAAGGGACAGGGAACTACACCTTC
CSAEGTGNYTF
>TRBJ1-4|TRBV15|TRBD1
TGTGCCACCAGCAGGACACAGGGGTACGATGAAAAACTGTTTTTT
CATSRTQGYDEKLFF
>TRBJ2-1|TRBV13|TRBD1
TGTGCCACCGGACAGGGGGATTATGAGCAGTTCTTC
CATGQGDYEQFF
>TRBJ2-1|TRBV5-4|NA
TGTGCCAGCAGCTTTCCTTCGTCGGATGAGCAGTTCTTC
CASSFPSSDEQFF
>TRBJ2-2|TRBV4-3|TRBD1
TGCGCCAGCAGCCCGGGACAGGGGGCGAACACCGGGGAGCTGTTTTTT
CASSPGQGANTGELFF
>TRBJ2-1|TRBV5-1|NA
TGCGCCAGCAGCTTTAGCGGAACCTCCTACAATGAGCAGTTCTTC
CASSFSGTSYNEQFF
>TRBJ2-3|TRBV5-4|TRBD1
TGTGCCAGCAGAACGACAGGGTATAGCACAGATACGCAGTATTTT
CASRTTGYSTDTQYF
>TRBJ2-1|TRBV5-6|NA
TGTGCCAGCAGGGGGGTCCGGGAGTCAGACTACAATGAGCAGTTCTTC
CASRGVRESDYNEQFF
>TRBJ2-7|TRBV27|TRBD1
TGTGCCAGCAGTTTATCAGGGACAGGGTACGAGCAGTACTTC
CASSLSGTGYEQYF
>TRBJ2-5|TRBV4-2|TRBD2
TGTGCCAGCAGCCAAGAAAGCCCGGGGGGAGGGAGTCTAGGGACCCAGTACTTC
CASSQESPGGGSLGTQYF
>TRBJ2-5|TRBV7-6|TRBD1
TGTGCCAGCAGCACCTTGACAGGGGGCGGCGAGACCCAGTACTTC
CASSTLTGGGETQYF
>TRBJ2-1|TRBV29-1|TRBD1
TGCAGCGTTGGGGACAGGGGGAACTACAATGAGCAGTTCTTC
CSVGDRGNYNEQFF
>TRBJ2-3|TRBV27|TRBD2
TGTGCCAGCTCTCCTGGGGGTCTAGCGGGAGGGCCTAGCACAGATACGCAGTATTTT
CASSPGGLAGGPSTDTQYF
>TRBJ2-1|TRBV5-1|NA
TGCGCCAGCAAGGGGGATTACAATGAGCAGTTCTTC
CASKGDYNEQFF
>TRBJ2-1|TRBV6-5|NA
TGTGCCACCGCTGGGGCTTCCAATGAGCAGTTCTTC
CATAGASNEQFF
>TRBJ1-1|TRBV10-3|NA
TGTGCCATCAGTGAACAGTCGGCGAACACTGAAGCTTTCTTT
CAISEQSANTEAFF
>TRBJ2-1|TRBV29-1|NA
TGCAGCGTTGCGAATTCGGGTGAGCAGTTCTTC
CSVANSGEQFF
>TRBJ2-7|TRBV5-4|TRBD2
TGTGCCAGCAGCCTGGGACTAGGGCCCTACGAGCAGTACTTC
CASSLGLGPYEQYF
>TRBJ1-3|TRBV9|TRBD1
TGTGCCAGCAGCGTGGGACAGGGAATGGTCGGAAACACCATATATTTT
CASSVGQGMVGNTIYF
>TRBJ1-3|TRBV10-3|TRBD1
TGTGCCATCAGCCTCGACAGGGACGGAAACACCATATATTTT
CAISLDRDGNTIYF
>TRBJ2-3|TRBV5-6|NA
TGTGCCAGCAGCTTAACAAACAGGGAAAGGACAGATACGCAGTATTTT
CASSLTNRERTDTQYF
>TRBJ2-3|TRBV19|NA
TGTGCCAGTAGTATCGGGGAGCGGACGCAGTATTTT
CASSIGERTQYF
>TRBJ2-1|TRBV28|TRBD2
TGTGCCAGCACCCGGACTAGCGGGATAAACCGACCCCACTCCTACAATGAGCAGTTCTTC
CASTRTSGINRPHSYNEQFF
>TRBJ2-1|TRBV5-1|NA
TGCGCCAGCACCTCGGTCCGGACAGAGCAGTTCTTC
CASTSVRTEQFF
>TRBJ2-1|TRBV19|TRBD2
TGTGCCACAGGACTAGCGGGAGCAAGTATGAATGAGCAGTTCTTC
CATGLAGASMNEQFF
>TRBJ2-1|TRBV7-3|TRBD2
TGTGCCAGCAGCTCGGGACTAGCGGGAGGATACAATGAGCAGTTCTTC
CASSSGLAGGYNEQFF
>TRBJ1-2|TRBV28|TRBD1
TGTGCCAGCCGCCGGGACAGCCCAAAGTATGGCTACACCTTC
CASRRDSPKYGYTF
>TRBJ2-7|TRBV2|TRBD2
TGTGCCAGCAGTGAAGTGCGGCTAGCGGGAGCATATTACGAGCAGTACTTC
CASSEVRLAGAYYEQYF
>TRBJ2-7|TRBV6-5|TRBD1
TGTGCCAGCAGTTACTCCAGGGGGTCCTCCTACGAGCAGTACTTC
CASSYSRGSSYEQYF
>TRBJ2-7|TRBV10-3|TRBD2
TGTGCCATCAGTGACCCCCTAGCGGGAGGCGGCGAGCAGTACTTC
CAISDPLAGGGEQYF
>TRBJ2-1|TRBV13|TRBD1
TGTGCCAGCACCATACCTTGGACAGGGGGACATGAGCAGTTCTTC
CASTIPWTGGHEQFF
>TRBJ2-2|TRBV6-5|TRBD2
TGTGCCAGCAGCCGGACTAGTCTCACCGGGGAGCTGTTTTTT
CASSRTSLTGELFF
>TRBJ1-3|TRBV11-2|TRBD1
TGTGCCAGCAGCCCGGACAGGTTTTTGGAGGTCTCTGGAAACACCATATATTTT
CASSPDRFLEVSGNTIYF
>TRBJ2-1|TRBV7-9|TRBD2
TGTGCCAGCAGCTATGCGGGGGGCGGTGAGCAGTTCTTC
CASSYAGGGEQFF
>TRBJ2-2|TRBV11-3|NA
TGTGCCAGCAGCTTGTTTCCGGGGGAGGTTACCGGGGAGCTGTTTTTT
CASSLFPGEVTGELFF
>TRBJ2-7|TRBV5-5|TRBD1
TGTGCCAGCAGCTTTGGGACAGGGTCTGGGGAGCAGTACTTC
CASSFGTGSGEQYF
>TRBJ2-2|TRBV14|NA
TGTGCCAGCAGCCAAGGAGGCCGAACGAACACCGGGGAGCTGTTTTTT
CASSQGGRTNTGELFF